These 23 T cell receptor beta chains originate from one sample sequenced in a study of PD-1 blockade in classical Hodgkin lymphoma. Some clones are missing from TCRdb's copy, which holds only in-frame ones; the method was immunoSEQ multiplex PCR. The sample holds fewer than 20,000 clones, over 80% seen once. Stated time point: newly diagnosed, previously untreated cHL patient sample. Negative selection with magnetic separation was used to purify CD4+ T cells from thawed PBMCs. The sample comprised CD4+ T cells from blood. These receptors all stem from a human donor with classical Hodgkin lymphoma.

There are a few counts of this clone. For the CDR3, the DNA is TGTGCCAGCAGCTTAGTTGGGGGATCCTACGAGCAGTACTTC. This translates into CASSLVGGSYEQYF. The V call is TRBV7-9, the J call TRBJ2-7; D tentatively reads TRBD1 or TRBD2 (5 bases each). The V end was cut by 1 base, the J end by 1 base, with 8 bases between. Germline loops: CDR1 SEHNR, CDR2 FQNEAQ (reference sequence). This CDR3 is 14 amino acids long.

The chain has TRBV30 and TRBJ1-2; D is unresolved. CDR1 is GTSNPN and CDR2 is SVGIG in the germline V gene (reference sequence). V shed 5 bases and J shed 3 bases, with 10 bases lying between them. This CDR3 has 12 amino acids. For the CDR3, the DNA is TGTGCCTGGGATCCCTGGGACTATGGCTACACCTTC. It specifies CAWDPWDYGYTF.

This clone came up once. V usage is TRBV6-5 and J usage is TRBJ2-7; possible D gene TRBD2, 5 bases. The CDR3 is 13 residues long. Germline assignment: CDR1 MNHEY and CDR2 SVGAGI. V was clipped by 4 bases and J by 5 bases, with 12 bases between them. DNA for the CDR3: TGTGCCAGCAGTTCGGCTAGCCCCCACGAGCAGTACTTC. Translating gives CASSSASPHEQYF.

This chain links TRBV28 with TRBJ1-1; D not resolved. The V gene lost 4 bases and the J gene lost 7 bases, with 16 bases spanning the gap. The CDR3 has 14 residues. Germline V CDR1 and CDR2: MDHEN, SYDVKM. CDR3 sequence (DNA): TGTGCCAGCAGTTCCTCCGCGACTGTCCGTGAAGCTTTCTTT. Its translation is CASSSSATVREAFF.

J is TRBJ2-7 and V is TRBV5-1, with 11 bases fitting TRBD1. The CDR3 sequence is 14 residues long. CDR1 and CDR2 (germline): SGHRS, YFSETQ. Trimming cost V 4 bases and J 3 bases; bases outside gene matches: 3. In nucleotides, the CDR3 is TGCGCCAGCAGCGAGGGGACAGGGGGCTACGAGCAGTACTTC. This codes for CASSEGTGGYEQYF.

The chain has TRBV7-7 and TRBJ2-5; possibly TRBD2 for D (7 bases). V lost 6 bases and J lost 7, with 18 bases in between. The CDR3 covers 14 residues. The germline V gene has CDR1 SSHAT and CDR2 FNYEAQ (reference sequence). The CDR3 sequence: CASSSLQGGTTQYF. The CDR3 DNA is TGTGCCAGCAGTTCATTACAGGGAGGGACGACCCAGTACTTC.

This sequence joins TRBV19 and TRBJ2-7, with no clear D. The CDR3 has 14 amino acids. Germline V CDR1 and CDR2: LNHDA, SQIVND (reference sequence). V lost 4 bases and J 3 bases, leaving 13 bases between the germline ends. CDR3 loop: CASSTIAVGYEQYF. DNA of the CDR3: TGTGCCAGTAGTACGATAGCCGTAGGCTACGAGCAGTACTTC.

This chain joins TRBV6-5 and TRBJ2-7; D is tentatively TRBD1 or TRBD2 (5 bases each). Germline CDR1 is MNHEY and CDR2 is SVGAGI. Trimming cost V 10 bases and J 2 bases, with 21 bases left between them. The CDR3 has 15 amino acids. CDR3 sequence (DNA): TGTGCCACGAAAGGGGCGGGCGAGGGTCCCTACGAGCAGTACTTC. It specifies CATKGAGEGPYEQYF.

The chain carries TRBV6-1 and TRBJ2-3; a weak D match, TRBD1 (6 bases). V was shortened by 3 bases and J by 4 bases, with 8 bases between the two germline ends. Germline V gene lookup returns CDR1 MNHNS and CDR2 SASEGT. The CDR3 totals 13 residues. The CDR3 region is CASSDHRADTQYF. The DNA of the CDR3 is TGTGCCAGCAGTGACCACAGGGCAGATACGCAGTATTTT.

Here the CDR3 DNA reads TGTGCCAGCAGCTTAGACGGGGCCACTGAAGCTTTCTTT. Translated: CASSLDGATEAFF. The V gene is TRBV7-8, the J gene TRBJ1-1; D might be TRBD1 (5 bases). V was clipped by 1 base and J by 4 bases, with 7 bases between them. The CDR3 sequence is 13 residues long. Germline V gives CDR1 SGHVS, CDR2 FQNEAQ.

This sequence joins TRBV5-4 and TRBJ2-5; D is uncertain. The DNA end is a closer match to TRBJ2-7, so the J assignment may be wrong. CDR1 and CDR2 from the germline V gene are SGHNT and YYREEE (reference sequence). The CDR3 contains 10 residues. This chain's CDR3 is CATLRYEQYF. In DNA, the CDR3 is TGTGCCACCCTCCGCTACGAGCAGTACTTC.

The chain has TRBV30 and TRBJ1-2, with no clear D. The CDR3 consists of 12 residues. The germline gives CDR1 GTSNPN, CDR2 SVGIG (reference sequence). Between the trimmed V and J ends, which lost 1 base and 2 bases, there was a span of 5 bases. CDR3 nucleotides: TGTGCCTGGAGTGCCATGAACTATGGCTACACCTTC. This codes for CAWSAMNYGYTF.

The rearrangement uses TRBV5-4 and TRBJ1-1; tentative D call: TRBD1 (5 bases). Between the trimmed V and J ends, which lost 0 bases and 8 bases, there was a span of 11 bases. The germline V gene has CDR1 SGHNT and CDR2 YYREEE (reference sequence). The CDR3 covers 13 residues. CDR3 in DNA: TGTGCCAGCAGCTTGGAACAGGCCCGAGAAGCTTTCTTT. Its translation: CASSLEQAREAFF.

The gene calls are TRBV28 and TRBJ2-1; 9 positions match TRBD2. The CDR3 is 14 residues long. V trimming: 5 bases; J trimming: 5 bases; junction bases outside the gene matches: 4. Germline assignment: CDR1 MDHEN and CDR2 SYDVKM. The CDR3: CASSSGGTHNEQFF. DNA of the CDR3: TGTGCCAGCAGTAGCGGGGGGACCCACAATGAGCAGTTCTTC.

This rearrangement joins TRBV15 to TRBJ2-1, with TRBD1 as a possible D gene (6 bases). CDR3 length: 17 residues. CDR1 and CDR2 from the germline V gene are LNHNV and YYDKDF (reference sequence). Trimming took 1 base from V and 2 from J, leaving 15 bases between them. As DNA, the CDR3 is TGTGCCACCAGCAGAGGTGGGGGCAGGGAGACCTACAATGAGCAGTTCTTC. It specifies CATSRGGGRETYNEQFF.

Note on this clone: One end of the junction fails to match germline, which may point to a read error. The rearrangement joins TRBV28 to TRBJ1-1; D unresolved. The germline V gene encodes CDR1 MDHEN and CDR2 SYDVKM. There are 12 residues in the CDR3. The CDR3 spells CASSLRRLLLVF. The CDR3 DNA follows: TGTGCCAGCAGTTTGCGACGGCTCCTTTTGGTCTTT.

The rearrangement joins TRBV2 to TRBJ1-4; D is perhaps TRBD1 (6 bases). Trimming removed 8 bases at V and 4 bases at J, with 14 bases between. CDR1 SNHLY and CDR2 FYNNEI come from the germline V gene. This CDR3 is 14 amino acids long. CDR3 region: CASLPDRNNEKLFF. The DNA for the CDR3 is TGTGCCAGCCTTCCCGACAGGAATAATGAAAAACTGTTTTTT. The full variable domain, in which reference TRBV2 and TRBJ1-4 provide the parts outside the CDR3, is EPEVTQTPSHQVTQMGQEVILRCVPISNHLYFYWYRQILGQKVEFLVSFYNNEISEKSEIFDDQFSVERPDGSNFTLKIRSTKLEDSAMYFCASLPDRNNEKLFFGSGTQLSVL.

This chain links TRBV5-4 with TRBJ2-7; the D gene is possibly TRBD1 (6 bases). The CDR3 spans 16 residues. V gave up 0 bases and J gave up 1 base, with 14 bases separating them. CDR1 and CDR2 from the germline V gene are SGHNT and YYREEE (reference sequence). The CDR3 reads CASSLEGTRGSYEQYF. Here the CDR3 DNA reads TGTGCCAGCAGCTTGGAGGGCACTAGGGGGTCCTACGAGCAGTACTTC.

This clone was seen more than once but under ten times. The genes are TRBV5-1 and TRBJ1-4, with D hard to call. CDR1 SGHRS and CDR2 YFSETQ come from the germline V gene. V was pared by 4 bases and J by 0 bases, with 7 bases between. The CDR3 sequence is 14 residues long. The CDR3 DNA sequence: TGCGCCAGCAGCATAGGAACAACTAATGAAAAACTGTTTTTT. Amino acid sequence: CASSIGTTNEKLFF.

This chain joins TRBV10-2 and TRBJ1-4; 8 nucleotides match TRBD1. This CDR3 region has 13 residues. Trimming took 8 bases from V and 7 from J; bases not matched to a gene: 6. The germline gives CDR1 WSHSY, CDR2 SAAADI. CDR3 loop: CASAGQAFEKLFF. CDR3 DNA: TGCGCCAGCGCGGGACAGGCCTTTGAAAAACTGTTTTTT.

The rearrangement uses TRBV5-1 and TRBJ2-3, with 9 nucleotides matching TRBD1. The trim removed 0 bases at V and 4 bases at J, leaving 6 bases unmatched. Germline V CDR1 and CDR2: SGHRS, YFSETQ. CDR3 length equals 16 residues. Here the CDR3 DNA reads TGCGCCAGCAGCTTGGGGGACAGGGTAGACGCAGATACGCAGTATTTT. Protein sequence: CASSLGDRVDADTQYF.

The rearrangement joins TRBV18 to TRBJ1-2; TRBD1 agrees at 9 bases. This CDR3 has 17 amino acids. In germline, CDR1 is KGHSH, CDR2 LQKENI. J was trimmed by 4 bases and V by 0 bases; bases with no gene match: 9. The chain's CDR3 is CASSPPRQQGAGYGYTF. The DNA of the CDR3 is TGTGCCAGCTCACCACCGAGGCAACAGGGGGCCGGCTATGGCTACACCTTC.

J is TRBJ2-7 and V is TRBV28; 7 bases match TRBD1. Germline values: CDR1 MDHEN, CDR2 SYDVKM. The junction had 13 bases not matched to a gene; V was cut back by 6 bases and J by 5 bases. The CDR3 runs 15 residues. CDR3 sequence reads: CASRTGDRVGDEQYF. The CDR3 DNA is TGTGCCAGCAGAACTGGAGACAGGGTAGGCGACGAGCAGTACTTC.